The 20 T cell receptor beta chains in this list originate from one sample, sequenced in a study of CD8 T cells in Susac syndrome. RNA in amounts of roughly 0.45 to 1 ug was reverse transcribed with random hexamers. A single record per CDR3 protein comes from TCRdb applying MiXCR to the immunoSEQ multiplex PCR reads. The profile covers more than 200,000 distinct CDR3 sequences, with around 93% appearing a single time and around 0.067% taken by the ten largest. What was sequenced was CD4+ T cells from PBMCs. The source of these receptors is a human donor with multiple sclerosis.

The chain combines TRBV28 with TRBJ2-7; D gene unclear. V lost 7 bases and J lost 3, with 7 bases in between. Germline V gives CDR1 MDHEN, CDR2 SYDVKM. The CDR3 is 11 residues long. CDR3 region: CASNENYEQYF. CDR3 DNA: TGTGCCAGCAACGAGAACTACGAGCAGTACTTC.

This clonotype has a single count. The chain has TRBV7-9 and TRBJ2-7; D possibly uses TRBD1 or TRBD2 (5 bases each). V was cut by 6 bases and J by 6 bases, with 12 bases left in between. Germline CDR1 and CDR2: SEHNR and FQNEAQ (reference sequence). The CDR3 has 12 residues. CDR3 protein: CASRRGAGEQYV. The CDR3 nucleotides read TGTGCCAGCAGAAGGGGCGCGGGCGAGCAGTACGTC.

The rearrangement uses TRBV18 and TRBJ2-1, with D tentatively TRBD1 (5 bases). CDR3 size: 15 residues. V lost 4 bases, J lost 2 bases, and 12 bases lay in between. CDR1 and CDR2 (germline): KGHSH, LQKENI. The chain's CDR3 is CASSLDSRPYNEQFF. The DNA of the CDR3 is TGTGCCAGCTCACTAGACAGCCGGCCCTACAATGAGCAGTTCTTC.

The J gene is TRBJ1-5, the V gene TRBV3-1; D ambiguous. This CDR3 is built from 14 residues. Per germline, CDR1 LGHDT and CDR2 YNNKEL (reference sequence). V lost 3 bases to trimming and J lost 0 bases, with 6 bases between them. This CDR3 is CASSQAYSNQPQHF. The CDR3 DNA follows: TGTGCCAGCAGCCAGGCTTATAGCAATCAGCCCCAGCATTTT.

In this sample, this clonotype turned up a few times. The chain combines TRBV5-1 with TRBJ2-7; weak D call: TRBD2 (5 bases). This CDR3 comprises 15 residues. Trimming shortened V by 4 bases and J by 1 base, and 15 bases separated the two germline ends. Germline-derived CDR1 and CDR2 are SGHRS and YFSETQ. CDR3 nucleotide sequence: TGCGCCAGCAGCCAAATCGGACTGGCTTCCTACGAGCAGTACTTC. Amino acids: CASSQIGLASYEQYF.

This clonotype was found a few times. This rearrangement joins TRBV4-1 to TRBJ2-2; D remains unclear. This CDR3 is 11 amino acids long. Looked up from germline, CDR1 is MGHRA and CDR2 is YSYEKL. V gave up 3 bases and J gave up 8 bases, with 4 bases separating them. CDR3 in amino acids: CASSQQGELFF. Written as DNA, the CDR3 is TGCGCCAGCAGCCAGCAAGGGGAGCTGTTTTTT.

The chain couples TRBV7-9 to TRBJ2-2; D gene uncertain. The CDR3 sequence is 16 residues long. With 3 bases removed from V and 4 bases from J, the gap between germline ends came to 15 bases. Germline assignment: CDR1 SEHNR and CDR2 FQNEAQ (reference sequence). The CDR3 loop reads CASSFRRTSRTGELFF. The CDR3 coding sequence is TGTGCCAGCAGCTTTCGACGGACGTCTCGCACCGGGGAGCTGTTTTTT. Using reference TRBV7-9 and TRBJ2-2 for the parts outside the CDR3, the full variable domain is DTGVSQNPRHKITKRGQNVTFRCDPISEHNRLYWYRQTLGQGPEFLTYFQNEAQLEKSRLLSDRFSAERPKGSFSTLEIQRTEQGDSAMYLCASSFRRTSRTGELFFGEGSRLTVL.

CDR3 DNA sequence: TGTGCCAGCAGTCGAGTCGGACTAGCGGGGAGGGAGACCCAGTACTTC. It is translated as CASSRVGLAGRETQYF. This chain uses TRBV6-1 with TRBJ2-5, with TRBD2 identical over 12 bases. The length of the CDR3 is 16 residues. CDR1 is MNHNS, CDR2 SASEGT, per germline. After removal of 5 bases from V and 5 bases from J, the junction contained 9 bases not matched to a gene.

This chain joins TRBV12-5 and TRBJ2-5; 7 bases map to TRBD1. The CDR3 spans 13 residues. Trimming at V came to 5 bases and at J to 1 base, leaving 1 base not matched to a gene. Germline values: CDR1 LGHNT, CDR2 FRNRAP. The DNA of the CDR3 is TGTGCTAGTGGTCACAGGGGCCAAGAGACCCAGTACTTC. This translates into CASGHRGQETQYF.

The CDR3 DNA sequence: TGCGCCAGCAGTTATGGGACTGCCGCGAACACCGGGGAGCTGTTTTTT. Protein product: CASSYGTAANTGELFF. The rearrangement links TRBV5-1 to TRBJ2-2, with a tentative D call TRBD2 (6 bases). In germline, CDR1 is SGHRS, CDR2 YFSETQ. The CDR3 is made up of 16 amino acids. The V end was cut by 5 bases, the J end by 0 bases, with 14 bases between. The full variable domain, in which reference TRBV5-1 and TRBJ2-2 provide the parts outside the CDR3, is KAGVTQTPRYLIKTRGQQVTLSCSPISGHRSVSWYQQTPGQGLQFLFEYFSETQRNKGNFPGRFSGRQFSNSRSEMNVSTLELGDSALYLCASSYGTAANTGELFFGEGSRLTVL.

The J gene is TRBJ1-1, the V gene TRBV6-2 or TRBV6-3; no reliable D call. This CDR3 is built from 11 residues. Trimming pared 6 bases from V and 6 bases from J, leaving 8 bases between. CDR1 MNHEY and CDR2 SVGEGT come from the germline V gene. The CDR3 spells CASSSRAEAFF. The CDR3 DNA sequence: TGTGCCAGCAGCTCCCGGGCTGAAGCTTTCTTT.

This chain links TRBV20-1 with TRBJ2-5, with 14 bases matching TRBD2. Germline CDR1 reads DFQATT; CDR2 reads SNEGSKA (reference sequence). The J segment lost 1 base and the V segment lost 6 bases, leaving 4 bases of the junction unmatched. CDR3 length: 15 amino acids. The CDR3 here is CSARLAGGGQETQYF. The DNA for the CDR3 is TGCAGTGCCAGACTAGCGGGAGGGGGCCAAGAGACCCAGTACTTC.

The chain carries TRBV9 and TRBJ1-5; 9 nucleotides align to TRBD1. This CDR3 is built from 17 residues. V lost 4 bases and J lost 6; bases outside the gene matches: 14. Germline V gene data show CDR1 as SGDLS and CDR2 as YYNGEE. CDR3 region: CASSPRVGTGGTQPQHF. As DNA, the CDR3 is TGTGCCAGCAGCCCCCGGGTAGGTACAGGGGGCACTCAGCCCCAGCATTTT. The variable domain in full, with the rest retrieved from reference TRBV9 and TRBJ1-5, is DSGVTQTPKHLITATGQRVTLRCSPRSGDLSVYWYQQSLDQGLQFLIQYYNGEERAKGNILERFSAQQFPDLHSELNLSSLELGDSALYFCASSPRVGTGGTQPQHFGDGTRLSIL.

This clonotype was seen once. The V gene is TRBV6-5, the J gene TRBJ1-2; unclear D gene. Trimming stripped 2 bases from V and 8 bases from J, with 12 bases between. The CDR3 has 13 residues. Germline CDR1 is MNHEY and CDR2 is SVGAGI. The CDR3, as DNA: TGTGCCAGCAGTTACGGTCTCCGAGGGGGCTACACCTTC. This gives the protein CASSYGLRGGYTF.

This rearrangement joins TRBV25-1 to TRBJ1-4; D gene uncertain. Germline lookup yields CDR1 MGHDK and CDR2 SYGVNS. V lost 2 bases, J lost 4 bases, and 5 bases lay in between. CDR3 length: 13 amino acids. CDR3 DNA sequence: TGTGCCAGCAGTGAACAGGTTAATGAAAAACTGTTTTTT. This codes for CASSEQVNEKLFF.

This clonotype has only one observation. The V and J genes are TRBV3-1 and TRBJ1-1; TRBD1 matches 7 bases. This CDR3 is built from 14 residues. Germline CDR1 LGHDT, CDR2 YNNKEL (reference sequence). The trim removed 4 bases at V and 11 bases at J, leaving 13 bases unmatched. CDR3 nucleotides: TGTGCCAGCAGCCTTATGACAGGGAAAAGGGAGGCTTTCTTT. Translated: CASSLMTGKREAFF.

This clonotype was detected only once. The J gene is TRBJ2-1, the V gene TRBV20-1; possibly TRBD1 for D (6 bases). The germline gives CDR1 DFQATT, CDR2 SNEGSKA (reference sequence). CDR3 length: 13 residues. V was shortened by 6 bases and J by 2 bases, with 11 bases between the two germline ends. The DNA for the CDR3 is TGCAGTGCCCCCGGGACACCCTACAATGAGCAGTTCTTC. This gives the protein CSAPGTPYNEQFF.

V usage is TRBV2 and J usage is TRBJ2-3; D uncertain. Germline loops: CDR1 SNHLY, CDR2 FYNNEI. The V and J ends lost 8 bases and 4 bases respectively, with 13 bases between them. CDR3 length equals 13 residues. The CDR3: CASLGFGSDTQYF. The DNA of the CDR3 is TGTGCCAGCCTCGGCTTTGGTTCAGATACGCAGTATTTT.

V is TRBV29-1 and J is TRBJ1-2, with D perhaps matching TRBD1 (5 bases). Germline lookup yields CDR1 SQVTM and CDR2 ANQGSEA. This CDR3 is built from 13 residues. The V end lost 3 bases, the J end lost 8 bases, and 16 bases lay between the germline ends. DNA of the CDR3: TGCAGCGTTGAGCCGGACAAAGTTAGGGGCTACACCTTC. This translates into CSVEPDKVRGYTF.

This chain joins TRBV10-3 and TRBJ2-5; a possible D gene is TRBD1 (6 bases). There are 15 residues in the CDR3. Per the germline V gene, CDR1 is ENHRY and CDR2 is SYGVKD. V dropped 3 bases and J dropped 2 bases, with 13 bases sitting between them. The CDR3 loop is CAISDLGRGQETQYF. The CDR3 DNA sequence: TGTGCCATCAGTGATTTAGGAAGGGGGCAAGAGACCCAGTACTTC.